This TCR beta chain appears in the sequencing data of a study of blood T cell repertoires in COVID-19. Clones were read by immunoSEQ multiplex PCR, and TCRdb kept only the in-frame ones, dropping some. The top ten hold 0.9% to 1.2% of the sample, which has 400,000 or so clones, 75% to 90% seen once. This clone was recorded a few times. The trim removed 2 bases at V and 6 bases at J, leaving 11 bases unmatched. Germline-derived CDR1 and CDR2 are SGDLS and YYNGEE. The CDR3 spans 16 residues. The TCR was taken from a young man who had recovered from COVID-19. The rearrangement links TRBV9 to TRBJ2-7; 10 bases map to TRBD1. Sequencing was done on a sample of PBMCs or T cells enriched from blood (not recorded which). CDR3 region: CASSVLPGTGVSEQYF. The CDR3 DNA reads as TGTGCCAGCAGCGTGCTTCCCGGGACAGGGGTCTCCGAGCAGTACTTC.